This T cell receptor beta chain is drawn from a study of T cell repertoires in cytomegalovirus infection. Study as a whole: Both a matching HLA type and CMV infection were indicated by public TCR beta signatures. Study-wide results and limits: Cumulative public TCR beta family frequency identified CMV carriers with the relevant HLA. CMV-specific HLA-C-restricted TCR beta clonotypes dominated the ex vivo response.

Remarks on this clonotype: Antigen: not known.

Germline V gives CDR1 SGHRS, CDR2 YFSETQ. This CDR3 is built from 15 residues. Trimming stripped 4 bases from V and 5 bases from J, with 18 bases between. TCRdb passed the reads through MiXCR, listing each CDR3 protein once. The sample yields approximately 1,000,000 distinct CDR3 sequences, 30% to 40% seen once. Here the sequenced sample was cultured CD8+ T cells from PBMCs, taken from culture after CMV antigen stimulation. The chain is built from TRBV5-1 and TRBJ1-1; D ambiguous. The clonotype was recovered from a human donor in good health (CMV status not recorded). Some clones in this sample may be carry-over from other donors' samples. As DNA, the CDR3 is TGCGCCAGCAGCCTTGGTACCTCGGGAGCTACTGAAGCTTTCTTT. Amino acids: CASSLGTSGATEAFF.